The 12 T cell receptor beta chains below come from one sample, sequenced in a study of Graves' ophthalmopathy and Graves' hyperthyroidism. CDR3 regions of TCR beta were amplified from RNA transcripts. An opening RT-PCR round employed HTBI primers and preceded a second-round multiplex PCR. TCRdb re-derived calls from the multiplex PCR reads in MiXCR, one entry per CDR3 protein. This sample has around 1,000,000 distinct CDR3 sequences, with less than 45% found just once. Sequencing used peripheral blood or thyroid tissue (not recorded which). The receptors were gathered from an adult man with Graves' hyperthyroidism.

The table lists this clonotype with many counts. The chain combines TRBV20-1 with TRBJ2-7; the match to TRBD1 covers 7 bases. V lost 4 bases, J lost 2 bases, and 11 bases stayed unmatched. Germline-derived CDR1 and CDR2 are DFQATT and SNEGSKA (reference sequence). CDR3 length: 15 amino acids. Here the CDR3 DNA reads TGCAGTGCTACCCCCCGGACAGGAGGTGCCTACGAGCAGTACTTC. It encodes CSATPRTGGAYEQYF.

This clonotype was detected only a few times. A much larger clone lies one base from this, so it may be a read error. The chain couples TRBV29-1 to TRBJ2-7, with 7 bases matching TRBD2. V shed 7 bases and J 1 base; nucleotides not matched to a gene: 7. Germline V gene lookup returns CDR1 SQVTM and CDR2 ANQGSEA. CDR3 size: 13 residues. The CDR3 region is CSANVAGSYEQYF. CDR3 coding DNA: TGCAGCGCGAACGTAGCGGGTTCCTACGAGCAGTACTTC.

This clonotype was found many times. For the CDR3, the DNA is TGTGCCAGCAGAAGCCTGGGACAGGGGAGACGGAATGAAAAACTGTTTTTT. This gives the protein CASRSLGQGRRNEKLFF. This chain connects TRBV7-8 to TRBJ1-4, with TRBD1 matching 10 bases. CDR3 size: 17 residues. Trimming removed 6 bases from V and 5 bases from J; junction bases left unmatched: 12. Germline V gene data show CDR1 as SGHVS and CDR2 as FQNEAQ.

This clonotype has more than one count but fewer than ten. This CDR3 is CASSESATTRNEQYF. The CDR3 bases are TGTGCCAGCAGCGAGTCGGCGACAACCCGGAACGAGCAGTACTTC. The rearrangement joins TRBV11-3 to TRBJ2-7; D remains unclear. This CDR3 is 15 amino acids long. CDR1 is SGHNT, CDR2 YENEEA, per germline. V was shortened by 5 bases and J by 5 bases, with 19 bases between the two germline ends.

CDR3 coding DNA: TGTGCCAGCAGTTTAGCCGGCGGAGATCTACATCAGCCCCAGCATTTT. Translated, it gives CASSLAGGDLHQPQHF. V gene TRBV6-5 combines with J gene TRBJ1-5; D unclear. CDR1 and CDR2 from the germline V gene are MNHEY and SVGAGI. CDR3 length: 16 amino acids. The V and J ends lost 4 bases and 5 bases respectively, with 18 bases between them.

This chain links TRBV24-1 with TRBJ2-7; a weak D match, TRBD2 (5 bases). The V gene's germline CDR1 is KGHDR and CDR2 SFDVKD. The CDR3 is made up of 13 amino acids. V was clipped by 5 bases and J by 3 bases, with 10 bases between them. In nucleotides, the CDR3 is TGTGCCACCAGTGTCGGGGAGCACTACGAGCAGTACTTC. This encodes CATSVGEHYEQYF.

Remarks on this clonotype: A read error is possible here, since a much larger clone lies one base away. The J gene is TRBJ1-1, the V gene TRBV5-1, with a weak D call TRBD1 (6 bases). There are 15 residues in the CDR3. Trimming pared 4 bases from V and 7 bases from J, leaving 20 bases between. Germline-derived CDR1 and CDR2 are SGHRS and YFSETQ. For the CDR3, the DNA is TGCGCCAGCAGCCTAGGGGGGCTCCCTAATCTTGAAGCTTTCTTT. This codes for CASSLGGLPNLEAFF.

This clonotype was observed many times. J is TRBJ1-6 and V is TRBV20-1; 9 positions match TRBD1. This CDR3 is built from 15 residues. V was pared by 4 bases and J by 9 bases, with 10 bases of the junction left unmatched. Germline CDR1 reads DFQATT; CDR2 reads SNEGSKA (reference sequence). The CDR3 spells CSAKETGTGLSPLHF. The DNA for the CDR3 is TGCAGTGCTAAAGAAACCGGGACAGGGCTTTCACCCCTCCACTTT.

This clonotype occurred many times. This sequence joins TRBV12-3 or TRBV12-4 and TRBJ1-2, with 8 nucleotides matching TRBD1. CDR3 length equals 14 residues. Germline trimming cut 3 bases from V and 5 bases from J; bases unmatched to any gene: 5. The CDR3 is CASSLGQAYYGYTF. The CDR3 nucleotides are TGTGCCAGCAGTTTGGGACAGGCCTATTATGGCTACACCTTC.

Ten or more counts support this clonotype. V is TRBV7-9 and J is TRBJ1-1; perhaps TRBD1 as D (5 bases). This CDR3 has 15 amino acids. V lost 5 bases, J lost 0 bases, and 13 bases lay in between. Germline-derived CDR1 and CDR2 are SEHNR and FQNEAQ (reference sequence). CDR3 sequence (DNA): TGTGCCAGCAGCCCCCAAGGGGAGCTGAACACTGAAGCTTTCTTT. Translation: CASSPQGELNTEAFF. Full variable domain (outside the CDR3, taken from reference TRBV7-9 and TRBJ1-1): DTGVSQNPRHKITKRGQNVTFRCDPISEHNRLYWYRQTLGQGPEFLTYFQNEAQLEKSRLLSDRFSAERPKGSFSTLEIQRTEQGDSAMYLCASSPQGELNTEAFFGQGTRLTVV.

This clonotype was picked up a small number of times. This chain uses TRBV6-1 with TRBJ2-7, with D perhaps TRBD1 (5 bases). CDR3 size: 14 residues. Trimming shortened V by 5 bases and J by 3 bases, and 14 bases separated the two germline ends. The germline gives CDR1 MNHNS, CDR2 SASEGT. The CDR3 reads CASSKLTGNYEQYF. Here the CDR3 DNA reads TGTGCCAGCAGTAAACTTACAGGAAACTACGAGCAGTACTTC.

This clonotype was counted at least ten times. The CDR3 here is CSAAGAGELFF. The DNA for the CDR3 is TGCAGCGCAGCAGGGGCCGGGGAGCTGTTTTTT. V and J are TRBV29-1 and TRBJ2-2, with D possibly TRBD1 on 6 matching bases. V was clipped by 7 bases and J by 6 bases, with 9 bases between them. Germline-derived CDR1 and CDR2 are SQVTM and ANQGSEA. This CDR3 spans 11 amino acids.